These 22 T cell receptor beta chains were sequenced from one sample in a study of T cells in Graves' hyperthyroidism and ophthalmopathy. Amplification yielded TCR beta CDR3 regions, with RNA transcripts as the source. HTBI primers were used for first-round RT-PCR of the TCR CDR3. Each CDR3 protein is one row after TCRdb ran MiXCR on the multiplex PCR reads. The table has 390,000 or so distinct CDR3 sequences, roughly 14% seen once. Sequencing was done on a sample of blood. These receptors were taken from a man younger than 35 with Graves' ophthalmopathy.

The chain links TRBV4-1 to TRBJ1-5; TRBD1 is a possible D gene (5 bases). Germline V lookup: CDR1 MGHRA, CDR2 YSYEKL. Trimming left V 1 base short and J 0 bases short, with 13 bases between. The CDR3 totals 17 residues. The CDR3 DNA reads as TGCGCCAGCAGCCAAGGGGGCAGGTCCGATAGCAATCAGCCCCAGCATTTT. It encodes CASSQGGRSDSNQPQHF.

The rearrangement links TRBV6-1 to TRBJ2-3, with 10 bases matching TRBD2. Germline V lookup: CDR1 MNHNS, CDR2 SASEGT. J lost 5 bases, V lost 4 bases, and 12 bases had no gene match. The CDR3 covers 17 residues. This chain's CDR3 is CASSASQASGRGDTQYF. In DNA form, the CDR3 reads TGTGCCAGCAGTGCAAGTCAGGCTAGCGGGAGAGGAGATACGCAGTATTTT.

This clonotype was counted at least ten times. In DNA form, the CDR3 reads TGTGCCAGCAGCAGCACACCGGGACAGGGGGCGTACACTGAAGCTTTCTTT. Residues: CASSSTPGQGAYTEAFF. The V call is TRBV12-3 or TRBV12-4, the J call TRBJ1-1; 12 bases match TRBD1. The length of the CDR3 is 17 residues. V lost 6 bases to trimming and J lost 3 bases; unmatched junction nucleotides: 11.

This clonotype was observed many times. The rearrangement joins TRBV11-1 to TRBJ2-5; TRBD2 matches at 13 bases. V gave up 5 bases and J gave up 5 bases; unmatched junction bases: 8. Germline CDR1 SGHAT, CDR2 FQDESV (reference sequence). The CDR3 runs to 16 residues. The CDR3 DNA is TGTGCCAGCAGCATACTAGCGGGGGGGCCCGGGGAGACCCAGTACTTC. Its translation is CASSILAGGPGETQYF.

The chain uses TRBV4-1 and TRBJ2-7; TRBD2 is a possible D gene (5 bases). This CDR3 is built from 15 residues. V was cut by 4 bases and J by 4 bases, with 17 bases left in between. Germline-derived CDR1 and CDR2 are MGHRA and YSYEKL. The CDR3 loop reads CASSRRADSQYEQYF. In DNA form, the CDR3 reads TGCGCCAGCAGCCGAAGAGCGGACTCCCAGTACGAGCAGTACTTC.

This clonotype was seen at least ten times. The CDR3 loop is CASSPRAHYNSPLHF. DNA for the CDR3: TGTGCCAGCAGTCCACGGGCCCACTATAATTCACCCCTCCACTTT. The V gene is TRBV12-3 or TRBV12-4, the J gene TRBJ1-6, with unresolved D. Deletions cut 5 bases from V and 3 bases from J, with 11 bases between. The CDR3 is 15 residues long.

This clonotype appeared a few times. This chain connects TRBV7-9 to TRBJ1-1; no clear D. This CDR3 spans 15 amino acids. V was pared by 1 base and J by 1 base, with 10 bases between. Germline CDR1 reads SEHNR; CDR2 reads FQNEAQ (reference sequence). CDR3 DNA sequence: TGTGCCAGCAGCTTAGTTGGAGGCCAGAACACTGAAGCTTTCTTT. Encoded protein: CASSLVGGQNTEAFF.

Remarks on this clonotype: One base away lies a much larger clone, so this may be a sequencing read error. CDR3 amino acids: CASSLWARTPEAQYF. In nucleotides, the CDR3 is TGTGCCAGCAGTTTATGGGCTCGAACCCCAGAGGCCCAGTACTTC. The chain carries TRBV27 and TRBJ2-5, with no clear D. Germline lookup yields CDR1 MNHEY and CDR2 SMNVEV (reference sequence). The CDR3 spans 15 residues.

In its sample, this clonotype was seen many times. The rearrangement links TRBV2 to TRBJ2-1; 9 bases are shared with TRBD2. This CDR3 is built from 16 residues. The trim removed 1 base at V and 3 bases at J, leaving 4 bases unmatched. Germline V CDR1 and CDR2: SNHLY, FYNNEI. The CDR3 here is CASSEVRLAVYNEQFF. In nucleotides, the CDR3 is TGTGCCAGCAGTGAAGTCCGACTAGCGGTCTACAATGAGCAGTTCTTC.

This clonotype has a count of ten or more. The CDR3 coding sequence is TGTGCCAGCAGCTTTTACAGGGGAAATGAAAAACTGTTTTTT. Translated, it gives CASSFYRGNEKLFF. The chain recombines TRBV5-5 with TRBJ1-4, with TRBD1 matching 7 bases. The CDR3 loop spans 14 amino acids. V shed 2 bases, J shed 5 bases, and the junction held 3 bases outside the gene matches. Germline CDR1 SGHKS, CDR2 YYEKEE (reference sequence).

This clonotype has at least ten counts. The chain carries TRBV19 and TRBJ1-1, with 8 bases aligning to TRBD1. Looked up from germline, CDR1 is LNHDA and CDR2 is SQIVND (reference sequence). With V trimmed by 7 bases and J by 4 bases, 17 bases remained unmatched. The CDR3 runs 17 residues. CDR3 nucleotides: TGTGCCAGTACCTATAGGGCAGGGGGCGTTAGAGGCACTGAAGCTTTCTTT. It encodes CASTYRAGGVRGTEAFF.

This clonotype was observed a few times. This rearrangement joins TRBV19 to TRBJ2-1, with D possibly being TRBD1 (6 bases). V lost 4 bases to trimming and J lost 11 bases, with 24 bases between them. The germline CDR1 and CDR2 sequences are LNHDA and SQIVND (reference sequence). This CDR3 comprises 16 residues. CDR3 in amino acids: CASSKLGVTGMNKQFF. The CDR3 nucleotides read TGTGCCAGTAGTAAGCTAGGGGTCACAGGGATGAATAAGCAGTTCTTC.

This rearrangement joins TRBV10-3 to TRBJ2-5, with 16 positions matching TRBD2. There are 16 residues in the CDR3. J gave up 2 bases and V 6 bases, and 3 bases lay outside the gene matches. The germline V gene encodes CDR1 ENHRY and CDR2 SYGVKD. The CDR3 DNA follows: TGTGCCATCAGCGGGACTAGCGGGGGGGGACAAGAGACCCAGTACTTC. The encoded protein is CAISGTSGGGQETQYF.

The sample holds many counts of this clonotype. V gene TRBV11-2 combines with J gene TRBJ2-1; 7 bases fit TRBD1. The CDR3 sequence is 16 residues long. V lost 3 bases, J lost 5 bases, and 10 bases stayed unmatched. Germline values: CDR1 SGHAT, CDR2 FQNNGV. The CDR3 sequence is CASSFSPGQRDNEQFF. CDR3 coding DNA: TGTGCCAGCAGCTTTAGTCCGGGACAGCGAGACAATGAGCAGTTCTTC.

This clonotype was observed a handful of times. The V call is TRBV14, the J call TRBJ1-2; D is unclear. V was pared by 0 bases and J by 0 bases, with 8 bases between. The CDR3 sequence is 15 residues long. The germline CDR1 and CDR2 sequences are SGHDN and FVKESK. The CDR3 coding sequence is TGTGCCAGCAGCCAAGATTACGGGGCTAACTATGGCTACACCTTC. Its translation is CASSQDYGANYGYTF.

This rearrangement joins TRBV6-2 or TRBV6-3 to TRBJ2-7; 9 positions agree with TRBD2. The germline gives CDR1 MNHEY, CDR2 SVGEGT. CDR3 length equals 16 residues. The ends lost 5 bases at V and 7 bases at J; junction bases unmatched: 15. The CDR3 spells CASSRSRDGAGGEQYF. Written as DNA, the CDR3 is TGTGCCAGCAGTCGTAGTCGGGACGGGGCGGGAGGGGAGCAGTACTTC.

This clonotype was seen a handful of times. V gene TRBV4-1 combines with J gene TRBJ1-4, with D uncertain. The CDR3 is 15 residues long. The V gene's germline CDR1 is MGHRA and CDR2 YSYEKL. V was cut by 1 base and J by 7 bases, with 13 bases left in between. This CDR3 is CASSQVRGRGEKLFF. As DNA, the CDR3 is TGCGCCAGCAGCCAAGTTCGTGGTCGCGGTGAAAAACTGTTTTTT.

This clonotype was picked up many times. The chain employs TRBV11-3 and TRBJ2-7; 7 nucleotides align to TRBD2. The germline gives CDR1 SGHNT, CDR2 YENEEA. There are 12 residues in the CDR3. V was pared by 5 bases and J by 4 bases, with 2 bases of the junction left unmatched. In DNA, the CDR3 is TGTGCCAGCAGCAAACTAGCGTACGAGCAGTACTTC. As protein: CASSKLAYEQYF.

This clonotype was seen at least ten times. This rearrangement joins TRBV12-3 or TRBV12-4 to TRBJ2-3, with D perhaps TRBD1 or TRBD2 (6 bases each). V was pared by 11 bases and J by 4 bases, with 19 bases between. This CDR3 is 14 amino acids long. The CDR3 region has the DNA TGTGCCGTTCGGGGGCGGAGGGGCCCAGATACGCAGTATTTT. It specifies CAVRGRRGPDTQYF.

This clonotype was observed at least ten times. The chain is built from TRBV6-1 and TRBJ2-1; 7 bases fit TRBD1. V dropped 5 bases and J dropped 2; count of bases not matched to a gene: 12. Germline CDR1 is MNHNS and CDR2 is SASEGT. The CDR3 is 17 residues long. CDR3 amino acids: CASSRQGERNTYNEQFF. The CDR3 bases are TGTGCCAGCAGTCGACAGGGAGAGCGTAACACCTACAATGAGCAGTTCTTC.

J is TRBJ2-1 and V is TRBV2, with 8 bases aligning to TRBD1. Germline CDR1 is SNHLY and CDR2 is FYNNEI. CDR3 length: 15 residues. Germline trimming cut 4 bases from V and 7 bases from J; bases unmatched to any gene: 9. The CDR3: CASSVSGGARNEQFF. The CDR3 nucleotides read TGTGCCAGCAGTGTCTCAGGGGGCGCGCGGAATGAGCAGTTCTTC.

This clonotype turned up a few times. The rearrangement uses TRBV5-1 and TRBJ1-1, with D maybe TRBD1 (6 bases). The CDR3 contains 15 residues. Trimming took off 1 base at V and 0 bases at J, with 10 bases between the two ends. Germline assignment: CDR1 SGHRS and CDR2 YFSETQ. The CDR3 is CASSLSGQMNTEAFF. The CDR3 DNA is TGCGCCAGCAGCTTGTCCGGACAGATGAACACTGAAGCTTTCTTT.